This entry describes one TCR beta chain. These data are taken from a study of patients and donors after allogeneic stem cell transplantation. TCRdb re-analysed the RT-PCR reads in MiXCR, keeping a single row per CDR3 protein. Of roughly 150,000 distinct CDR3 sequences in the sample, approximately 25% were seen once. Source material: blood, either unsorted or a sorted T cell fraction (not recorded which). This sequence originates from a human donor who was either an allogeneic HSCT recipient or a stem cell or donor lymphocyte infusion donor (not recorded which). It is not recorded whose cells these are; they may come from a transplant donor.

This CDR3 reads CSARVGETQYF. Written as DNA, the CDR3 is TGCAGTGCTAGAGTCGGTGAGACCCAGTACTTC. The chain employs TRBV20-1 and TRBJ2-5; D gene uncertain. CDR1 is DFQATT, CDR2 SNEGSKA, per germline (reference sequence). The CDR3 has 11 amino acids. Trimming removed 1 base from V and 5 bases from J, with 5 bases in between.